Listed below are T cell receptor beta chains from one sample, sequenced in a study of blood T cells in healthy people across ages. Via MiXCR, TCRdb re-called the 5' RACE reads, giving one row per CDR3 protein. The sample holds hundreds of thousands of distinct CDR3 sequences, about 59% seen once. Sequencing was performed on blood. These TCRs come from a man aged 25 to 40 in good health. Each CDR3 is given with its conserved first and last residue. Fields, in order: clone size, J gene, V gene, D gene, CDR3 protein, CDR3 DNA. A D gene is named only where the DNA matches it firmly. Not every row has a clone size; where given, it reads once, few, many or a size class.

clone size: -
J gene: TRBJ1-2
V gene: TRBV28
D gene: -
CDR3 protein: CASSPGPGIGYTF
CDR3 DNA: TGTGCCAGCAGCCCGGGACCGGGCATTGGCTACACCTTC

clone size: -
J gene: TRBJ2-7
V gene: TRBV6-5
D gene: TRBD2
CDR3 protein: CASSYERGGTYEQYF
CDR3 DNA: TGTGCCAGCAGTTACGAGCGGGGGGGCACCTACGAGCAGTACTTC

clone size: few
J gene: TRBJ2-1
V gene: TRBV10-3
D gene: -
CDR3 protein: CAIRGEDEQFF
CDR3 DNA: TGTGCCATCAGAGGGGAAGATGAGCAGTTCTTC

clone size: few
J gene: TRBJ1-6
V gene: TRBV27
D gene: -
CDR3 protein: CASSLSGGLYNSPLHF
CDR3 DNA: TGTGCCAGCAGTTTAAGTGGGGGGCTTTATAATTCACCCCTCCACTTT

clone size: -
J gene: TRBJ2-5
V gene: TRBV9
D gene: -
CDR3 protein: CASSGRGLYQETQYF
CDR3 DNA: TGTGCCAGCAGCGGTCGGGGCCTGTACCAAGAGACCCAGTACTTC

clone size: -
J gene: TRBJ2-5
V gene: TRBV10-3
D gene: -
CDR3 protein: CAISERGVSYGQYF
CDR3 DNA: TGTGCCATCAGTGAAAGAGGGGTCTCCTACGGGCAGTACTTC

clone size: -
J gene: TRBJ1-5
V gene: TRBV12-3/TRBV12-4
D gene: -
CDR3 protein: CASSSGNNQPQHF
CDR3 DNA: TGTGCCAGCAGTTCCGGTAACAATCAGCCCCAGCATTTT

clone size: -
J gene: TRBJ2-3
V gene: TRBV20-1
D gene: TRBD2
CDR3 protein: CSARVEPVAGADTQYF
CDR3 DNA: TGCAGTGCTAGAGTAGAACCAGTTGCGGGAGCAGATACGCAGTATTTT

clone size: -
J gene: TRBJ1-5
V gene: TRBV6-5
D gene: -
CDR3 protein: CASSKQGSGQPQHF
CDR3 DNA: TGTGCCAGCAGTAAACAGGGCTCCGGTCAGCCCCAGCATTTT

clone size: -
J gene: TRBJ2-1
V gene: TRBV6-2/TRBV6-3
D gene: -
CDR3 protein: CASSYQQVSLRNEQFF
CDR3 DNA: TGTGCCAGCAGTTACCAACAGGTCTCCTTGCGGAATGAGCAGTTCTTC

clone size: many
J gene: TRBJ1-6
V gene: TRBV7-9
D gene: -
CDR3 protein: CASSFKAETPLHF
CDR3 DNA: TGTGCCAGCAGCTTCAAGGCAGAGACACCCCTCCACTTT

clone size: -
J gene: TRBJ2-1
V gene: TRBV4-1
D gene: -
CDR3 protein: CASSQEGRGGDNEQFF
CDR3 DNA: TGCGCCAGCAGCCAAGAGGGCAGGGGGGGAGACAATGAGCAGTTCTTC

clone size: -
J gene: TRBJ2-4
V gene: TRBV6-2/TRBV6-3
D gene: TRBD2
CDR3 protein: CASSYGLAGGQVQYF
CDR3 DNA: TGTGCCAGCAGTTACGGGTTAGCGGGGGGGCAGGTTCAGTACTTC

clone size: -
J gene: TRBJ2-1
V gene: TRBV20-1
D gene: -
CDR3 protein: CSARTGRVDEQFF
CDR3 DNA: TGCAGTGCTAGAACAGGACGGGTCGATGAGCAGTTCTTC

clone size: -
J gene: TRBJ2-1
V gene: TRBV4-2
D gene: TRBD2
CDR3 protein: CASSQDILAGVLGNEQFF
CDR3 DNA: TGTGCCAGCAGCCAAGATATACTAGCGGGGGTGTTGGGCAATGAGCAGTTCTTC

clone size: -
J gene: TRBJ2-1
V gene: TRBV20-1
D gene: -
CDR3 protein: CSATNPNPGGDYNEQFF
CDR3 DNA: TGCAGTGCTACCAACCCTAACCCCGGGGGCGACTACAATGAGCAGTTCTTC

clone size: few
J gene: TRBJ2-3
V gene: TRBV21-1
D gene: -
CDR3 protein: CASCGVLRDSTDTQYF
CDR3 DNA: TGTGCCAGCTGCGGCGTACTCCGCGATAGCACAGATACGCAGTATTTT

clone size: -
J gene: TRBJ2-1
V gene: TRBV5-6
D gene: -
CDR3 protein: CASSFYKVYNEQFF
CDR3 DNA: TGTGCCAGCAGCTTTTACAAGGTCTACAATGAGCAGTTCTTC

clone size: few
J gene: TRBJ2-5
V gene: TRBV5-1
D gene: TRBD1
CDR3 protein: CASSLRGGSWETQYF
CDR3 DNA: TGCGCCAGCAGCTTGAGAGGGGGCTCTTGGGAGACCCAGTACTTC

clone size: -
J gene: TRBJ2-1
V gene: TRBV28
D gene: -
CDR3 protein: CASILRGAGYNEQFF
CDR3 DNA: TGTGCCAGCATCCTAAGGGGGGCCGGCTACAATGAGCAGTTCTTC

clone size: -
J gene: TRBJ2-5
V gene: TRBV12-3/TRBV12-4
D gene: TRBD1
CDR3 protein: CASSWGQPGQETQYF
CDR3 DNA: TGTGCCAGCAGCTGGGGACAGCCTGGCCAAGAGACCCAGTACTTC

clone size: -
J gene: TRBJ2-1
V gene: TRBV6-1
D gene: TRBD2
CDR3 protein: CASSEFSTSGNEQFF
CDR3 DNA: TGTGCCAGCAGTGAATTTTCCACTAGCGGAAATGAGCAGTTCTTC

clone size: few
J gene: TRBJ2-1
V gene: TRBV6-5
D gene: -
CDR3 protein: CASSYSGTRGEQFF
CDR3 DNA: TGTGCCAGCAGTTACTCCGGGACGAGGGGTGAGCAGTTCTTC

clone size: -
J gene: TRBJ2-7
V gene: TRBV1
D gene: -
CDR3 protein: CTSSRGHLRYEQYF
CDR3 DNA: TGCACCAGCAGCCGAGGACACCTACGCTACGAACAGTACTTC

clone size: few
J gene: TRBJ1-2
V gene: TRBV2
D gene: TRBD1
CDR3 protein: CASRDETGTAAGGYTF
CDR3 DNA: TGTGCCAGCAGGGATGAAACCGGGACAGCCGCCGGTGGCTACACCTTC

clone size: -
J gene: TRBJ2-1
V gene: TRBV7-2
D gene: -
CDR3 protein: CASSLLKVSSYNEQFF
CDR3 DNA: TGTGCCAGCAGCTTACTTAAAGTGAGCTCCTACAATGAGCAGTTCTTC

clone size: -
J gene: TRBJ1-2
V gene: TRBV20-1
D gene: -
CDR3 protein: CSATRPVSGYGYTF
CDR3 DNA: TGCAGTGCTACAAGACCGGTCAGCGGCTATGGCTACACCTTC

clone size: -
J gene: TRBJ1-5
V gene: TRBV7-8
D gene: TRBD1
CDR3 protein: CASSFSGTGSNQPQHF
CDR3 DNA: TGTGCCAGCAGCTTCAGCGGGACAGGGTCAAATCAGCCCCAGCATTTT

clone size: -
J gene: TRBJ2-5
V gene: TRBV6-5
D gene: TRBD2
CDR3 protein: CASSDTRGEETQYF
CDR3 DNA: TGTGCCAGCAGTGACACGCGGGGGGAAGAGACCCAGTACTTC

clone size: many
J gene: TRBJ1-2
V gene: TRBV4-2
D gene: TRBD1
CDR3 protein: CASSQAGGYGYTF
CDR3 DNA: TGTGCCAGCAGCCAGGCAGGGGGCTATGGCTACACCTTC

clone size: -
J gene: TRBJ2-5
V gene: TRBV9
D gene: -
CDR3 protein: CASSVGNRLVQETQYF
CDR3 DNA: TGTGCCAGCAGCGTAGGCAATAGATTGGTCCAAGAGACCCAGTACTTC

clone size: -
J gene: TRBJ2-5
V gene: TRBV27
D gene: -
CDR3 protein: CASRKNQGTQETQYF
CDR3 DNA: TGTGCCAGCAGAAAAAACCAGGGTACTCAGGAGACCCAGTACTTC

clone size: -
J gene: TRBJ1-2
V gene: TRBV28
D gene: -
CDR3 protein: CASSFPGGDYTF
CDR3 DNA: TGTGCCAGCAGCTTTCCCGGCGGGGACTACACCTTC

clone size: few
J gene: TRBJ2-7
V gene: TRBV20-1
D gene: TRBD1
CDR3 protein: CSARNRDRGLSYEQYF
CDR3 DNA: TGCAGTGCTAGAAACCGGGACAGGGGGCTTTCCTACGAGCAGTACTTC

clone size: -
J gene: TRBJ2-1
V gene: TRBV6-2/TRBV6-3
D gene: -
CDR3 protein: CASGSSHYNEQFF
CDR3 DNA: TGTGCCAGCGGGTCGAGTCACTACAATGAGCAGTTCTTC

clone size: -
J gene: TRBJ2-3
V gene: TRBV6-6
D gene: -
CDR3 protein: CASSPRVLADTQYF
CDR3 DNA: TGTGCCAGCAGTCCCCGGGTACTGGCAGATACGCAGTATTTT

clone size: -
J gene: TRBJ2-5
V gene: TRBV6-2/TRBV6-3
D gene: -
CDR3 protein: CASSAGRTQYF
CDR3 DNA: TGTGCCAGCAGTGCGGGGAGGACCCAGTACTTC

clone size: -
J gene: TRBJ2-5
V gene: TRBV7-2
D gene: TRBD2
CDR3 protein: CASSLILAGGTIKETQYF
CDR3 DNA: TGTGCCAGCAGCTTAATACTAGCGGGGGGAACAATAAAAGAGACCCAGTACTTC

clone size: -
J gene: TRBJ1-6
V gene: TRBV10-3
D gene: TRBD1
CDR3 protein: CAIRGQGNSPLHF
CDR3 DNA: TGTGCCATCAGGGGACAGGGGAATTCACCCCTCCACTTT

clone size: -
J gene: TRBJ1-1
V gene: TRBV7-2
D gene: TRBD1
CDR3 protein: CASSSPTGERTEAFF
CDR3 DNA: TGTGCCAGCAGCTCGCCGACAGGGGAGAGGACTGAAGCTTTCTTT

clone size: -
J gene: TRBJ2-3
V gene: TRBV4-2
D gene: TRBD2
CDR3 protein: CASSLVGLVTDTQYF
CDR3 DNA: TGTGCCAGCAGTTTGGTTGGACTAGTTACAGATACGCAGTATTTT

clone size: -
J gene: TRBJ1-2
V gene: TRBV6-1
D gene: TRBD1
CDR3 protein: CASSELESGQRYGYTF
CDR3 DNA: TGTGCCAGCAGTGAATTAGAATCGGGACAGCGCTATGGCTACACCTTC

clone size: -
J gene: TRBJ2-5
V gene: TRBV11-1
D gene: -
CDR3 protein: CASSFNRAQETQYF
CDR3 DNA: TGTGCCAGCAGCTTTAACAGGGCACAAGAGACCCAGTACTTC

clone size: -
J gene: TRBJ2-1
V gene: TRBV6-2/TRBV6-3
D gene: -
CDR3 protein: CASTRAGRPPNEQFF
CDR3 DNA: TGTGCCAGCACTCGAGCGGGTCGGCCCCCCAATGAGCAGTTCTTC

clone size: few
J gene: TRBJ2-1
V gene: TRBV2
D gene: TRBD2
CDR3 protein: CASSISSGGGNEQFF
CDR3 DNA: TGTGCCAGCAGCATATCTAGCGGGGGCGGGAATGAGCAGTTCTTC

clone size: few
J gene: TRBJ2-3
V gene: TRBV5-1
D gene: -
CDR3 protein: CASSSPPGKYF
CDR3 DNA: TGCGCCAGCAGCTCGCCTCCTGGGAAGTATTTT

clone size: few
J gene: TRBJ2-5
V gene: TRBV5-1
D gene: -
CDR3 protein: CASGVSGAAETQYF
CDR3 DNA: TGCGCCAGCGGGGTGTCTGGGGCCGCAGAGACCCAGTACTTC

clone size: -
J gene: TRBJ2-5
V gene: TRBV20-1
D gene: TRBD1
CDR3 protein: CSAIRTGGGETQYF
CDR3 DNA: TGCAGTGCTATTAGGACAGGGGGAGGAGAGACCCAGTACTTC

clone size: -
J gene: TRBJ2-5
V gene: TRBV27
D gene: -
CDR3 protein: CASGEYQETQYF
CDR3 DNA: TGTGCCAGCGGAGAGTACCAAGAGACCCAGTACTTC

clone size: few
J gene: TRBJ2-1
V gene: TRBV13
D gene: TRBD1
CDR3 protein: CASSLGDRGGQFF
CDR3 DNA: TGTGCCAGCAGCTTAGGAGACAGGGGCGGGCAGTTCTTC

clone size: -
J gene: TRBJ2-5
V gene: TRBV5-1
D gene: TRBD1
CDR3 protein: CASSSTGAQLQETQYF
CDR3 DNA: TGCGCCAGCAGCTCTACAGGGGCCCAACTACAAGAGACCCAGTACTTC

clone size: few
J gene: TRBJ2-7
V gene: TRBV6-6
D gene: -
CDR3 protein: CASRETSSTYEQYF
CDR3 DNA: TGTGCCAGCAGGGAGACAAGCTCTACCTACGAGCAGTACTTC

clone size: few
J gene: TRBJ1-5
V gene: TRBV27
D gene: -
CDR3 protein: CASSGRAWDQPQHF
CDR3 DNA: TGTGCCAGCAGTGGTCGGGCCTGGGATCAGCCCCAGCATTTT

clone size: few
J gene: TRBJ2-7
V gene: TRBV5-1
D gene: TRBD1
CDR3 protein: CASSWTTGPTYEQYF
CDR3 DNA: TGCGCCAGCAGCTGGACGACAGGGCCAACCTACGAGCAGTACTTC

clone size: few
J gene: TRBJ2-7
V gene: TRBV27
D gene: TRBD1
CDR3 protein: CASSWGDRGLEQYF
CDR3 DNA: TGTGCCAGCAGTTGGGGGGACAGGGGGCTCGAGCAGTACTTC

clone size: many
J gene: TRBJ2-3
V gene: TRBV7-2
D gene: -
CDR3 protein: CASGNRNTDTQYF
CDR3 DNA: TGTGCCAGCGGAAACAGAAACACAGATACGCAGTATTTT

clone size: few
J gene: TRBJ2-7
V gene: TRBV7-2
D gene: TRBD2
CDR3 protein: CASTSGGLPYEQYF
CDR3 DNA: TGTGCCAGCACCAGCGGGGGGCTGCCCTACGAGCAGTACTTC